These T cell receptor beta chains were read from a single sample in a study of blood T cell repertoires in COVID-19. Some clones are missing from TCRdb's copy, which holds only in-frame ones; the method was immunoSEQ multiplex PCR. The sample yields roughly 160,000 clones, roughly 80% seen once. Sequenced material: PBMCs or T cells enriched from blood (not recorded which). These TCRs come from a woman in her sixties who had recovered from COVID-19. Each CDR3 is given with its conserved first and last residue. Fields, in order: J gene, clone size, V gene, D gene, CDR3 protein, CDR3 DNA. A D gene is named only where the DNA matches it firmly. The size entry is marked missing in some rows and otherwise reads once, few, many or a size class.

>TRBJ1-2|once|TRBV9|.
CASSPPIGGMGAYGYTF
TGTGCCAGCAGCCCCCCAATTGGGGGCATGGGAGCCTATGGCTACACCTTC
>TRBJ2-3|.|TRBV30|TRBD2
CAWRTSGGGDTQYF
TGTGCCTGGAGAACTAGCGGGGGGGGAGATACGCAGTATTTT
>TRBJ2-7|.|TRBV14|TRBD1
CASSQAVDRGHEQYF
TGTGCCAGCAGCCAAGCAGTGGACAGGGGCCACGAGCAGTACTTC
>TRBJ1-1|.|TRBV11-2|.
CASSQSGGPTEAFF
TGTGCCAGCAGCCAATCGGGGGGGCCCACTGAAGCTTTCTTT
>TRBJ2-3|.|TRBV7-3|TRBD1
CASSARQGATDTQYF
TGTGCCAGCAGCGCCCGACAGGGTGCCACAGATACGCAGTATTTT
>TRBJ2-3|.|TRBV10-1|.
CASSDPLDLAGASTDTQYF
TGCGCCAGCAGTGACCCTCTAGACCTGGCGGGGGCTAGCACAGATACGCAGTATTTT
>TRBJ1-1|.|TRBV2|.
CASSDGRDLRAFF
TGTGCCAGCAGTGATGGGCGGGACCTGAGGGCTTTCTTT
>TRBJ1-6|.|TRBV4-1|.
CASSPTVNNSPLHF
TGCGCCAGCAGCCCGACAGTAAATAATTCACCCCTCCACTTT
>TRBJ1-2|.|TRBV6-5|TRBD1
CASSSDRAVNYGYTF
TGTGCCAGCAGTTCGGACAGGGCGGTCAACTATGGCTACACCTTC
>TRBJ1-2|.|TRBV2|.
CASSEISYGYTF
TGTGCCAGCAGTGAAATATCCTATGGCTACACCTTC
>TRBJ1-2|.|TRBV10-3|.
CAISGEIGYGYTF
TGTGCCATCAGCGGGGAAATTGGCTATGGCTACACCTTC
>TRBJ2-7|.|TRBV5-4|TRBD1
CASSPTGGREQYF
TGTGCCAGCAGCCCCACAGGGGGCCGGGAGCAGTACTTC
>TRBJ2-1|.|TRBV12-5|.
CASGRGFEQFF
TGTGCTAGTGGCCGCGGTTTTGAGCAGTTCTTC
>TRBJ1-1|.|TRBV12-3/TRBV12-4|.
CASSLGAPAEAFF
TGTGCCAGCAGTTTAGGGGCGCCCGCTGAAGCTTTCTTT
>TRBJ1-2|.|TRBV6-1|.
CASSELVGNYGYTF
TGTGCCAGCAGTGAACTGGTCGGGAACTATGGCTACACCTTC
>TRBJ1-4|few|TRBV5-6|.
CASHARPNEKLFF
TGTGCCAGCCACGCGCGCCCGAATGAAAAACTGTTTTTT
>TRBJ2-1|.|TRBV18|TRBD2
CASSPLLAGDYNEQFF
TGTGCCAGCTCACCCTTACTAGCGGGGGACTACAATGAGCAGTTCTTC
>TRBJ2-1|.|TRBV13|.
CASSLVSGGVNEQFF
TGTGCCAGCAGCTTAGTATCTGGAGGGGTCAATGAGCAGTTCTTC
>TRBJ2-5|.|TRBV5-1|TRBD2
CASSLWSGEETQYF
TGCGCCAGCAGCTTGTGGAGCGGGGAAGAGACCCAGTACTTC
>TRBJ2-7|.|TRBV2|TRBD2
CASRGPGTTPRQYF
TGTGCCAGCAGGGGCCCCGGGACTACCCCCCGGCAGTACTTC
>TRBJ1-6|many|TRBV2|TRBD1
CASSERGGGSPLHF
TGTGCCAGCAGTGAAAGAGGGGGCGGTTCACCCCTCCACTTT
>TRBJ1-1|.|TRBV7-7|.
CASSSTPNTEAFF
TGTGCCAGCAGCTCGACACCCAACACTGAAGCTTTCTTT
>TRBJ1-3|few|TRBV25-1|TRBD1
CASTFRQGLSGNTIYF
TGTGCCAGCACCTTCCGACAGGGGTTATCTGGAAACACCATATATTTT
>TRBJ2-5|.|TRBV30|TRBD1
CAWSVPGGETQYF
TGTGCCTGGAGTGTACCAGGGGGAGAGACCCAGTACTTC
>TRBJ2-7|.|TRBV6-5|.
CASSPYRDEQYF
TGTGCCAGCAGTCCCTACAGGGACGAGCAGTACTTC
>TRBJ2-3|.|TRBV3-1/TRBV3-2|.
CASREAGRTDTQYF
TGTGCCAGCAGAGAGGCGGGACGCACAGATACGCAGTATTTT
>TRBJ2-3|.|TRBV24-1|TRBD1
CATSDLGWTGGTDTQYF
TGTGCCACCAGTGACCTCGGTTGGACAGGGGGCACAGATACGCAGTATTTT
>TRBJ2-4|once|TRBV4-1|.
CASSQGRGGENIQYF
TGCGCCAGCAGCCAAGGGAGAGGGGGGGAAAACATTCAGTACTTC
>TRBJ1-4|.|TRBV7-9|.
CASSWDTLGEKLFF
TGTGCCAGCAGCTGGGACACTCTGGGGGAAAAACTGTTTTTT
>TRBJ2-7|.|TRBV3-1/TRBV3-2|TRBD1
CASSKDYRGPSEQYF
TGTGCCAGCAGTAAAGATTACAGGGGGCCCAGCGAGCAGTACTTC
>TRBJ1-1|.|TRBV11-2|.
CASSLVGPNTEAFF
TGTGCCAGCAGCTTAGTTGGCCCTAACACTGAAGCTTTCTTT
>TRBJ1-2|.|TRBV6-2/TRBV6-3|TRBD1
CASSYETGVYGYTF
TGTGCCAGCAGTTATGAGACAGGGGTCTATGGCTACACCTTC
>TRBJ2-1|.|TRBV14|.
CASRTSGTRYNEQFF
TGTGCCAGCAGGACAAGCGGGACAAGGTACAATGAGCAGTTCTTC
>TRBJ1-2|.|TRBV10-3|TRBD1
CAISESLFGTGDGYTF
TGTGCCATCAGTGAGTCTCTTTTCGGGACAGGAGATGGCTACACCTTC
>TRBJ2-1|.|TRBV10-1|TRBD1
CASSTRTGDNEQFF
TGCGCCAGCAGTACCCGGACAGGGGACAATGAGCAGTTCTTC
>TRBJ1-1|once|TRBV6-1|TRBD1
CASSERQGRTEAFF
TGTGCCAGCAGTGAACGACAGGGCCGAACTGAAGCTTTCTTT
>TRBJ1-2|.|TRBV5-6|.
CASSPTATNYGYTF
TGTGCCAGCAGCCCGACAGCCACAAACTATGGCTACACCTTC
>TRBJ2-1|.|TRBV11-2|.
CASSLVVGAVRQFF
TGTGCCAGCAGCTTAGTAGTCGGCGCGGTTAGGCAGTTCTTC
>TRBJ2-4|.|TRBV2|.
CASTNRDIAKNIQYF
TGTGCCAGCACTAACCGGGACATAGCCAAAAACATTCAGTACTTC
>TRBJ1-4|few|TRBV9|.
CASSGRQFEKLFF
TGTGCCAGCAGCGGGAGACAGTTTGAAAAACTGTTTTTT
>TRBJ1-5|.|TRBV10-2|.
CASSDNSNQPQHF
TGCGCCAGCAGTGACAATAGCAATCAGCCCCAGCATTTT